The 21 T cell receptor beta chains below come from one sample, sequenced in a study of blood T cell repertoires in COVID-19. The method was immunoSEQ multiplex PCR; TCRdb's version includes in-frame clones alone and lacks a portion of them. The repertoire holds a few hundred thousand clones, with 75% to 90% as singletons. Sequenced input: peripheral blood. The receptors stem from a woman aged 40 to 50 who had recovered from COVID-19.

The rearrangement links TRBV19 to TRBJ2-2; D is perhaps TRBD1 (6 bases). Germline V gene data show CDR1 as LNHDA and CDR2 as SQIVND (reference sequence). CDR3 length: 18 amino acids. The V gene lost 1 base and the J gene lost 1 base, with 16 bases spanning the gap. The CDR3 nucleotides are TGTGCCAGTAGTATAGGGGGGCCCGGGCAGGGGAACACCGGGGAGCTGTTTTTT. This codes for CASSIGGPGQGNTGELFF.

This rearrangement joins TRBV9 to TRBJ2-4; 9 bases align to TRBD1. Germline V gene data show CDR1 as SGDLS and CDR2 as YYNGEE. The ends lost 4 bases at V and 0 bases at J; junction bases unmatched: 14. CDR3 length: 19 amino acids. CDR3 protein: CASSSAPGQGDLAKNIQYF. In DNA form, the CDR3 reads TGTGCCAGCAGCTCGGCACCGGGACAGGGTGACCTAGCCAAAAACATTCAGTACTTC. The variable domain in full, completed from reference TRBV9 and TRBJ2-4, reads DSGVTQTPKHLITATGQRVTLRCSPRSGDLSVYWYQQSLDQGLQFLIQYYNGEERAKGNILERFSAQQFPDLHSELNLSSLELGDSALYFCASSSAPGQGDLAKNIQYFGAGTRLSVL.

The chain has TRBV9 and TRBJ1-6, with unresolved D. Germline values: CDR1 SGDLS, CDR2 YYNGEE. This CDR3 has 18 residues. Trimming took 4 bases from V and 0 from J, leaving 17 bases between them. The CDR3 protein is CASSLTTGGSSYNSPLHF. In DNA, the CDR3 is TGTGCCAGCAGCTTGACGACGGGCGGGAGCTCCTATAATTCACCCCTCCACTTT.

CDR3 sequence: CASKGDTEAFF. The DNA for the CDR3 is TGTGCCAGCAAGGGGGACACTGAAGCTTTCTTT. The genes are TRBV11-3 and TRBJ1-1; weak D call: TRBD1 (6 bases). The germline V gene encodes CDR1 SGHNT and CDR2 YENEEA. The CDR3 runs to 11 residues. The V gene lost 7 bases and the J gene lost 3 bases, with 6 bases spanning the gap.

CDR3 region: CASSQATGENTGELFF. The CDR3 coding sequence is TGTGCCAGCAGCCAAGCGACAGGGGAGAACACCGGGGAGCTGTTTTTT. The chain has TRBV3-1 (or the pseudogene TRBV3-2) and TRBJ2-2; 8 bases are shared with TRBD1. This CDR3 is 16 amino acids long. CDR1 LGHDT and CDR2 YNNKEL come from the germline V gene (reference sequence). V was pared by 1 base and J by 1 base, with 2 bases of the junction left unmatched.

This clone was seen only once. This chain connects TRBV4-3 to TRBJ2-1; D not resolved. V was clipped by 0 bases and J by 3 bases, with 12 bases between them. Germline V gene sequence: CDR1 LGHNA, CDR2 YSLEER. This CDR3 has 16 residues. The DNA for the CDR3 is TGCGCCAGCAGCCAAGAGGCAGGAACCCACTACAATGAGCAGTTCTTC. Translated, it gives CASSQEAGTHYNEQFF.

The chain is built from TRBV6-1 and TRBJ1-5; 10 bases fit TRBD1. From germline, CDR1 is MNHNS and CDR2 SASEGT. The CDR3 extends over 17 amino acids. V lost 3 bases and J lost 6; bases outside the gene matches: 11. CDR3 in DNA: TGTGCCAGCAGTGAGGGTTGGACAGGGGGGAATGGTCAGCCCCAGCATTTT. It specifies CASSEGWTGGNGQPQHF.

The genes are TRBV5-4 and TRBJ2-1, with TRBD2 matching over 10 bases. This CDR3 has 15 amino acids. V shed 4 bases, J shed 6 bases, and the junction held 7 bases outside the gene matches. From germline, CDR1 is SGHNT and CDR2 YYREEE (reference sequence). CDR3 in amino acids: CASSPQRGGLNEQFF. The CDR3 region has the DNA TGTGCCAGCAGCCCACAGCGGGGGGGCCTCAATGAGCAGTTCTTC.

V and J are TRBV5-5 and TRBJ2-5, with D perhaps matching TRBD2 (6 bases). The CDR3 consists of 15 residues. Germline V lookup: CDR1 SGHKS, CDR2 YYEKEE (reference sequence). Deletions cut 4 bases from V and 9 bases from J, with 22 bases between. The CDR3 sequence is CASSARWDGGEAQYF. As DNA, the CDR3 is TGTGCCAGCAGCGCTAGATGGGACGGGGGTGAGGCCCAGTACTTC.

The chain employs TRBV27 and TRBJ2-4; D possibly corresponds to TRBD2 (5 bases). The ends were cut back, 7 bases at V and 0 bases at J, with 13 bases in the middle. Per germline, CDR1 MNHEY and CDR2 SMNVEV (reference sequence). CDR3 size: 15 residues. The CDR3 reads CASNPPEGAKNIQYF. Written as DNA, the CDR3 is TGTGCCAGCAACCCGCCCGAGGGAGCCAAAAACATTCAGTACTTC.

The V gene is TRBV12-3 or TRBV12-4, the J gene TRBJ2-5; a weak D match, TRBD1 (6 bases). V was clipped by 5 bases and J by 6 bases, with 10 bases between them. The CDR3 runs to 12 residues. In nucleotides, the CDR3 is TGTGCCAGCAGTGACAGGTCCCAGACCCAGTACTTC. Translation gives CASSDRSQTQYF.

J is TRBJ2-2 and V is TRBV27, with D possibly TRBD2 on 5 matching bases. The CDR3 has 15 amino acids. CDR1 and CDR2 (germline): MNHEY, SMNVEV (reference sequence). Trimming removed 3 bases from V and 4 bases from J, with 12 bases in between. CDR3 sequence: CASSLGANPTGELFF. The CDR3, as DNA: TGTGCCAGCAGTTTGGGAGCGAATCCCACCGGGGAGCTGTTTTTT.

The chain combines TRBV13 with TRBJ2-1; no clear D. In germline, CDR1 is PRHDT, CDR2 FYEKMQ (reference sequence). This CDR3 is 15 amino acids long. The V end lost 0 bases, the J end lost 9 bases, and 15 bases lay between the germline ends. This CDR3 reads CASSLGRSLVGEQFF. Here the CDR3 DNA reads TGTGCCAGCAGCTTAGGAAGGTCGCTAGTAGGTGAGCAGTTCTTC.

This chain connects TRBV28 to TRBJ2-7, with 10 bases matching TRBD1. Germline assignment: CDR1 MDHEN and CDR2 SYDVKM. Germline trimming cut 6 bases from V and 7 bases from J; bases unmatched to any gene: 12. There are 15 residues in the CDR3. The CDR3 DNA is TGTGCCAGCAGACCTACCGGGACAGGGGTTATGGAGCAGTACTTC. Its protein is CASRPTGTGVMEQYF.

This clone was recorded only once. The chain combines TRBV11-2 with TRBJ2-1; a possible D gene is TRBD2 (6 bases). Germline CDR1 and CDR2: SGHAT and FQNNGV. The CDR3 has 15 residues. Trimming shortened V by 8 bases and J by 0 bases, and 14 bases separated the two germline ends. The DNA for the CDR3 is TGTGCCAGCGAACCGGGGGACTTCTCCTACAATGAGCAGTTCTTC. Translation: CASEPGDFSYNEQFF.

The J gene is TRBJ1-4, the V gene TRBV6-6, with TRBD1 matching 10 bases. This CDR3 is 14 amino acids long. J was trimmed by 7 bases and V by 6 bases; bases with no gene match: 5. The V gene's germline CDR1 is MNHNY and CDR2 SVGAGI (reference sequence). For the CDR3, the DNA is TGTGCCAGCAGCCGACAGGGGGCCTTTGAAAAACTGTTTTTT. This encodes CASSRQGAFEKLFF.

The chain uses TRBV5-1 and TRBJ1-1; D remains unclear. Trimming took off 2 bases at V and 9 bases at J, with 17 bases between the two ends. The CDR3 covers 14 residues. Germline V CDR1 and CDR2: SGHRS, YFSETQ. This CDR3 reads CASSFGGDAAKAFF. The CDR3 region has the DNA TGCGCCAGCAGCTTTGGCGGCGACGCAGCAAAAGCTTTCTTT.

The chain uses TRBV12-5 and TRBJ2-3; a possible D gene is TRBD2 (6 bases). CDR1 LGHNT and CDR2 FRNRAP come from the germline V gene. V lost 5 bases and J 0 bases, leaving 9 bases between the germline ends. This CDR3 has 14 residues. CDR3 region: CASGLGLSTDTQYF. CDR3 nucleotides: TGTGCTAGTGGTCTGGGACTTAGCACAGATACGCAGTATTTT.

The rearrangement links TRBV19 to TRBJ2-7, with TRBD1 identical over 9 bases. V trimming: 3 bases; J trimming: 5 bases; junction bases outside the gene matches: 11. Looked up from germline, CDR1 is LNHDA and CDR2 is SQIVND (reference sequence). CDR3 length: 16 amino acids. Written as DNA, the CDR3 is TGTGCCAGTAGTATTCTCGCAGGACAGGGGATCGACGAGCAGTACTTC. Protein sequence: CASSILAGQGIDEQYF.

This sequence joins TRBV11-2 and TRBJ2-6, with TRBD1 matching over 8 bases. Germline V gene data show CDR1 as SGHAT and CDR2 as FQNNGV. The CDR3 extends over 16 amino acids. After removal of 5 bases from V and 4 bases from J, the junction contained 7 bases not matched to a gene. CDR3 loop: CASSARRGQGANVLTF. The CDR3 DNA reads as TGTGCCAGCAGCGCGCGCAGGGGGCAAGGGGCCAACGTCCTGACTTTC.

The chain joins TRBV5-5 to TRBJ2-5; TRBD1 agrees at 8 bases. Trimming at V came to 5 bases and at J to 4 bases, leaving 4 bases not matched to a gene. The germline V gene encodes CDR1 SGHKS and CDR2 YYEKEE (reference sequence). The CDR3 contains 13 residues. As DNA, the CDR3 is TGTGCCAGCAGGAATACAGGGGGAGAGACCCAGTACTTC. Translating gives CASRNTGGETQYF.